This passage covers 27 T cell receptor beta chains from one sample sequenced in a study of PD-1 blockade in classical Hodgkin lymphoma. All patients experienced relapse after autologous stem cell transplantation, and brentuximab vedotin exposure was variable. TCRdb keeps only in-frame clones here, not all; method: immunoSEQ multiplex PCR. Here the sample spans about 54,000 clones, 91% being singletons. This specimen consisted of peripheral blood mononuclear cells (PBMCs), obtained before the second cycle of nivolumab. Receptors were obtained from a human donor with classical Hodgkin lymphoma.

The chain carries TRBV7-8 and TRBJ2-3; TRBD2 aligns across 9 bases. Germline V gene lookup returns CDR1 SGHVS and CDR2 FQNEAQ. This CDR3 spans 13 amino acids. V shed 11 bases and J 2 bases; nucleotides not matched to a gene: 5. In nucleotides, the CDR3 is TGTGCCTTTTTAGCGGGAGACACAGATACGCAGTATTTT. Its translation is CAFLAGDTDTQYF.

The genes are TRBV18 and TRBJ2-4; perhaps D is TRBD1 or TRBD2 (6 bases each). This CDR3 comprises 18 residues. Germline V gives CDR1 KGHSH, CDR2 LQKENI. Trimming cost V 0 bases and J 3 bases, with 18 bases left between them. DNA for the CDR3: TGTGCCAGCTCACCACCCGGGGGCGCCGCGAAAGACAAAAACATTCAGTACTTC. Translated: CASSPPGGAAKDKNIQYF.

The chain joins TRBV28 to TRBJ1-5, with unresolved D. This CDR3 has 17 amino acids. V was cut by 7 bases and J by 0 bases, with 19 bases left in between. The germline CDR1 and CDR2 sequences are MDHEN and SYDVKM. The CDR3 loop reads CASMPPGSYYSNQPQHF. CDR3 DNA sequence: TGTGCCAGCATGCCCCCTGGGAGCTATTATAGCAATCAGCCCCAGCATTTT.

The chain recombines TRBV6-6 with TRBJ2-5; maybe TRBD2 (6 bases). The CDR3 covers 15 residues. In germline, CDR1 is MNHNY, CDR2 SVGAGI (reference sequence). The V end was cut by 0 bases, the J end by 7 bases, with 15 bases between. The CDR3 here is CASSYSIPREVTQYF. Written as DNA, the CDR3 is TGTGCCAGCAGTTACTCGATACCCAGGGAGGTGACCCAGTACTTC.

The rearrangement links TRBV5-6 to TRBJ1-6, with no clear D. CDR1 is SGHDT and CDR2 is YYEEEE in the germline V gene. CDR3 length: 15 amino acids. V was clipped by 3 bases and J by 6 bases, with 13 bases between them. The CDR3 protein is CASSSGRIGNSPLHF. CDR3 in DNA: TGTGCCAGCAGCTCAGGACGGATAGGTAATTCACCCCTCCACTTT.

This chain joins TRBV4-1 and TRBJ2-7, with D tentatively TRBD1 (6 bases). The V end lost 0 bases, the J end lost 4 bases, and 16 bases lay between the germline ends. This CDR3 contains 16 residues. CDR1 is MGHRA and CDR2 is YSYEKL in the germline V gene. CDR3 nucleotides: TGCGCCAGCAGCCAAGAAGGACAGACAAACTTTTACGAGCAGTACTTC. This codes for CASSQEGQTNFYEQYF.

The chain couples TRBV21-1 to TRBJ2-3; the DNA was not used to check the table's D call, TRBD2. TRBV21-1 is described as a pseudogene. The CDR3 sequence is 19 residues long. The CDR3 loop is CASSKPTSGGALSTDTQYF. The CDR3 DNA is TGTGCCAGCAGCAAACCTACTAGCGGGGGGGCCCTTAGCACAGATACGCAGTATTTT.

J is TRBJ1-2 and V is TRBV29-1, with a weak D call TRBD1 (6 bases). The CDR3 contains 13 residues. The V and J ends lost 4 bases and 0 bases respectively, with 9 bases between them. Germline V CDR1 and CDR2: SQVTM, ANQGSEA. The CDR3 DNA sequence: TGCAGCGTTGGACAGGAACCTAACTATGGCTACACCTTC. Its translation: CSVGQEPNYGYTF.

This clone has more than one count but fewer than ten. The rearrangement links TRBV2 to TRBJ2-1; D unresolved. Germline V lookup: CDR1 SNHLY, CDR2 FYNNEI. There are 13 residues in the CDR3. Trimming left V 3 bases short and J 4 bases short, with 7 bases between. The CDR3 region is CASSELGYNEQFF. CDR3 DNA: TGTGCCAGCAGTGAGCTTGGGTACAATGAGCAGTTCTTC.

This chain links TRBV30 with TRBJ1-2, with D perhaps matching TRBD1 (6 bases). In germline, CDR1 is GTSNPN, CDR2 SVGIG (reference sequence). This CDR3 contains 16 residues. V dropped 5 bases and J dropped 4 bases, with 23 bases sitting between them. CDR3 sequence reads: CAWQHLGQKPGYGYTF. The CDR3 DNA follows: TGTGCCTGGCAACACCTCGGACAGAAGCCAGGCTATGGCTACACCTTC.

The CDR3 spells CASSRLAEVVNEQFF. The DNA of the CDR3 is TGTGCCAGCTCGAGACTAGCGGAAGTAGTAAATGAGCAGTTCTTC. The chain recombines TRBV18 with TRBJ2-1; 9 positions agree with TRBD2. Germline-derived CDR1 and CDR2 are KGHSH and LQKENI. Germline trimming cut 6 bases from V and 7 bases from J; bases unmatched to any gene: 10. This CDR3 has 15 residues.

This clone is medium-sized (0.01 to 0.1%) in the sample. Additional DNA sequences in this sample encode the identical CDR3. The J gene is TRBJ1-2, the V gene TRBV27, with 7 bases matching TRBD1. The CDR3 has 14 amino acids. Trimming removed 5 bases from V and 6 bases from J; junction bases left unmatched: 9. The germline V gene has CDR1 MNHEY and CDR2 SMNVEV (reference sequence). CDR3 sequence reads: CASSLRQGWDGYTF. The CDR3 DNA follows: TGTGCCAGCAGTCTCCGACAGGGATGGGATGGCTACACCTTC.

The J gene is TRBJ2-5, the V gene TRBV9, with a possible D match to TRBD1 (6 bases). The CDR3 is 16 residues long. Trimming shortened V by 2 bases and J by 0 bases, and 14 bases separated the two germline ends. Germline V CDR1 and CDR2: SGDLS, YYNGEE. In DNA, the CDR3 is TGTGCCAGCAGCGTCCACAGGGACGTGTACCAAGAGACCCAGTACTTC. This translates into CASSVHRDVYQETQYF. Combining the CDR3 with reference TRBV9 and TRBJ2-5 gives the whole variable domain DSGVTQTPKHLITATGQRVTLRCSPRSGDLSVYWYQQSLDQGLQFLIQYYNGEERAKGNILERFSAQQFPDLHSELNLSSLELGDSALYFCASSVHRDVYQETQYFGPGTRLLVL.

The chain links TRBV7-9 to TRBJ1-2, with D perhaps TRBD1 (5 bases). Deletions cut 0 bases from V and 8 bases from J, with 10 bases between. The germline V gene encodes CDR1 SEHNR and CDR2 FQNEAQ (reference sequence). The CDR3 sequence is 13 residues long. The CDR3 bases are TGTGCCAGCAGCTTAGCTGGGGCGAAGGGCTACACCTTC. Its translation is CASSLAGAKGYTF.

DNA for the CDR3: TGTGCCTGGAGTGTAGGAGTCCCGTATGGCTACACCTTC. This codes for CAWSVGVPYGYTF. The rearrangement joins TRBV30 to TRBJ1-2; D call uncertain. Looked up from germline, CDR1 is GTSNPN and CDR2 is SVGIG (reference sequence). The CDR3 totals 13 residues. Trimming left V 0 bases short and J 5 bases short, with 10 bases between.

This clone is a singleton in its sample. The rearrangement uses TRBV4-2 and TRBJ2-3; 10 nucleotides align to TRBD2. This CDR3 region has 15 residues. V shed 5 bases, J shed 9 bases, and the junction held 11 bases outside the gene matches. Germline V gene lookup returns CDR1 LGHNA and CDR2 YNFKEQ. The CDR3 DNA sequence: TGTGCCAGCAGCTCACCTAGCGGGAGTAGAGAGACGCAGTATTTT. It specifies CASSSPSGSRETQYF.

CDR3 bases: TGTGCCAGCAGGGTAGCGGGAGGGTTAGGCGAGCAGTACTTC. Translated: CASRVAGGLGEQYF. The V call is TRBV27, the J call TRBJ2-7, with 11 nucleotides matching TRBD2. Germline V lookup: CDR1 MNHEY, CDR2 SMNVEV (reference sequence). This CDR3 comprises 14 residues. The J segment lost 6 bases and the V segment lost 6 bases, leaving 7 bases of the junction unmatched.

This chain uses TRBV6-6 with TRBJ1-4; unclear D gene. The CDR3 covers 14 residues. Trimming cost V 6 bases and J 5 bases, with 13 bases left between them. The germline V gene encodes CDR1 MNHNY and CDR2 SVGAGI (reference sequence). CDR3 loop: CASRKYSYNEKLFF. The CDR3 nucleotides read TGTGCCAGCAGGAAGTACAGTTACAATGAAAAACTGTTTTTT.

This chain connects TRBV19 to TRBJ2-4; D gene uncertain. CDR1 and CDR2 (germline): LNHDA, SQIVND (reference sequence). V lost 3 bases and J 3 bases, leaving 12 bases between the germline ends. CDR3 size: 15 residues. As DNA, the CDR3 is TGTGCCAGTAGTATCAAAGGACCCAACAAAAACATTCAGTACTTC. Protein sequence: CASSIKGPNKNIQYF. Filled out from reference TRBV19 and TRBJ2-4, the complete variable domain reads DGGITQSPKYLFRKEGQNVTLSCEQNLNHDAMYWYRQDPGQGLRLIYYSQIVNDFQKGDIAEGYSVSREKKESFPLTVTSAQKNPTAFYLCASSIKGPNKNIQYFGAGTRLSVL.

J is TRBJ2-1 and V is TRBV2, with a tentative D call TRBD2 (6 bases). Germline V CDR1 and CDR2: SNHLY, FYNNEI. This CDR3 comprises 15 residues. V was shortened by 7 bases and J by 7 bases, with 20 bases between the two germline ends. The CDR3: CASTKLEGTGNEQFF. The CDR3 DNA reads TGTGCCAGCACCAAACTTGAGGGGACTGGGAATGAGCAGTTCTTC.

The chain recombines TRBV2 with TRBJ2-5; TRBD2 matches 10 bases. CDR3 size: 17 residues. CDR1 is SNHLY and CDR2 is FYNNEI in the germline V gene. Trimming at V came to 2 bases and at J to 4 bases, leaving 10 bases not matched to a gene. In nucleotides, the CDR3 is TGTGCCAGCAGTGAACGGAGCGGGGGGGCGGTAGGAGAGACCCAGTACTTC. As protein: CASSERSGGAVGETQYF.

The chain couples TRBV2 to TRBJ2-1; 8 bases fit TRBD2. This CDR3 has 14 residues. V shed 7 bases, J shed 2 bases, and the junction held 4 bases outside the gene matches. Germline lookup yields CDR1 SNHLY and CDR2 FYNNEI. CDR3: CASTRGGTYNEQFF. DNA of the CDR3: TGTGCCAGCACCCGCGGGGGGACCTACAATGAGCAGTTCTTC.

The chain employs TRBV4-3 and TRBJ2-7; D possibly uses TRBD1 or TRBD2 (5 bases each). Deletions cut 0 bases from V and 3 bases from J, with 12 bases between. CDR1 is LGHNA, CDR2 YSLEER, per germline. This CDR3 spans 15 amino acids. The CDR3 here is CASSQERDGIYEQYF. The CDR3 DNA sequence: TGCGCCAGCAGCCAAGAACGGGACGGTATCTACGAGCAGTACTTC.

V and J are TRBV10-2 and TRBJ2-7; weak D call: TRBD2 (6 bases). The V end was cut by 6 bases, the J end by 2 bases, with 11 bases between. Germline CDR1 is WSHSY and CDR2 is SAAADI. The CDR3 is 13 amino acids. The CDR3 DNA sequence: TGCGCCAGCAGGGGGGGAAGGGCCTACGAGCAGTACTTC. Translation: CASRGGRAYEQYF.

The V call is TRBV7-7, the J call TRBJ2-1; 8 positions agree with TRBD2. Germline V gene data show CDR1 as SSHAT and CDR2 as FNYEAQ (reference sequence). This CDR3 comprises 17 residues. V was pared by 1 base and J by 5 bases, with 10 bases of the junction left unmatched. The CDR3 DNA sequence: TGTGCCAGCAGCTTAGATTCCGGGACTAGGCCTCACAATGAGCAGTTCTTC. It is translated as CASSLDSGTRPHNEQFF.

The chain has TRBV30 and TRBJ2-3; D perhaps matches TRBD2 (7 bases). V dropped 0 bases and J dropped 4 bases, with 14 bases sitting between them. Germline V gives CDR1 GTSNPN, CDR2 SVGIG (reference sequence). The CDR3 is made up of 15 amino acids. CDR3 bases: TGTGCCTGGAGTGTAGGGGGGGGGCTTGCAGATACGCAGTATTTT. Translation gives CAWSVGGGLADTQYF.

This chain joins TRBV2 and TRBJ2-2; 7 nucleotides agree with TRBD1. The germline V gene has CDR1 SNHLY and CDR2 FYNNEI. The CDR3 runs to 13 residues. Losses at the gene ends were 10 bases for V and 3 bases for J; bases not matched to a gene: 5. CDR3 in amino acids: CATATGYTGELFF. CDR3 DNA: TGTGCCACCGCGACAGGGTACACCGGGGAGCTGTTTTTT.